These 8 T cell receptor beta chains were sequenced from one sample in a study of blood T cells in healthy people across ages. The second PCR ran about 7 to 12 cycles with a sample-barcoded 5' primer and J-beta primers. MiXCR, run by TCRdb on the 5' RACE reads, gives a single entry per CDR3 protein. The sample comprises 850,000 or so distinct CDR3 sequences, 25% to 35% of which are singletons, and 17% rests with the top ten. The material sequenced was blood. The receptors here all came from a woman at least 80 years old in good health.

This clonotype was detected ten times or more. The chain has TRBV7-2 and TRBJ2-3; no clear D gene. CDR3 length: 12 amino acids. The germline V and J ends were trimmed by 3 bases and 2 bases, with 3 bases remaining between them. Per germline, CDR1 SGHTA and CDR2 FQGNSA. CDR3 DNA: TGTGCCAGCAGCTTCTACACAGATACGCAGTATTTT. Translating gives CASSFYTDTQYF.

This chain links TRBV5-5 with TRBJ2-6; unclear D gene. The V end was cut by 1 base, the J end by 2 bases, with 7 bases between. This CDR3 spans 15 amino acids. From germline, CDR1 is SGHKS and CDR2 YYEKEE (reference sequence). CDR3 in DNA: TGTGCCAGCAGCTTGTTTGGGGCTGGGGCCAACGTCCTGACTTTC. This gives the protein CASSLFGAGANVLTF.

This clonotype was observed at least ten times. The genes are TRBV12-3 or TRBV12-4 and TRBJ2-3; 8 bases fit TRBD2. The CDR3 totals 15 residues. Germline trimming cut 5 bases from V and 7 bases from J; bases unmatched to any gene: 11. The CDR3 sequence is CASSGASGGGNTQYF. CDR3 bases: TGTGCCAGCAGTGGCGCCAGCGGGGGAGGGAATACGCAGTATTTT.

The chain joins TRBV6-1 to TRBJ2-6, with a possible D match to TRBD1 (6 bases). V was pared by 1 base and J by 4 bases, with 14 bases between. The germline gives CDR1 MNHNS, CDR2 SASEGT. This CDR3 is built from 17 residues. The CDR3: CASSEDQGSTGANVLTF. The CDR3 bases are TGTGCCAGCAGTGAAGATCAGGGGTCTACCGGGGCCAACGTCCTGACTTTC.

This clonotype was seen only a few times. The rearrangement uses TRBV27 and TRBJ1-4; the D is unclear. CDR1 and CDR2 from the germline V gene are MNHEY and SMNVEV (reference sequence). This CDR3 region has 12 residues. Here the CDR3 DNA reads TGTGCGGCCGGGCCGGGCGCCGAAAAACTGTTTTTT. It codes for CAAGPGAEKLFF.

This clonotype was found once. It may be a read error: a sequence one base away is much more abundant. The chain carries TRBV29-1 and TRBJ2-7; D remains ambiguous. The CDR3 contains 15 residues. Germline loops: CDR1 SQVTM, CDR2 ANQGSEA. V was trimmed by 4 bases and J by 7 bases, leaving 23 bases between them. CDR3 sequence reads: CSVVLGSRPGNEQYF. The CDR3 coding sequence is TGCAGCGTTGTCCTTGGTTCTCGCCCCGGCAATGAGCAGTACTTC.

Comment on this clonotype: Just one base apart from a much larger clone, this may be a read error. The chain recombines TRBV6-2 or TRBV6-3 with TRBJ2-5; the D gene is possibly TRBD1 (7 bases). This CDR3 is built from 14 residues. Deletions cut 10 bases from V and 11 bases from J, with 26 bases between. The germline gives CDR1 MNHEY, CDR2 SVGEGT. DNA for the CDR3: TGTGCCACAGCAAGGGGGCACACAGGGACTGAGCAGTACTTC. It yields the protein CATARGHTGTEQYF.

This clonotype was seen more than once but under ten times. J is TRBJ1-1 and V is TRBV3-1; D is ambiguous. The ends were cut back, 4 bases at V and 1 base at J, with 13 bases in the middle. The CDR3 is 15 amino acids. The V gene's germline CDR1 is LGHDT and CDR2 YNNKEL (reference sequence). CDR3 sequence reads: CASSPRTGQNTEAFF. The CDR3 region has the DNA TGTGCCAGCAGCCCTCGAACCGGGCAGAACACTGAAGCTTTCTTT.